Listed here is a single T cell receptor (beta chain). Per the study methods: Reference gene primer amplification yielded estimated nucleated cell counts. Some clones are missing from TCRdb's copy, which holds only in-frame ones; the method was immunoSEQ multiplex PCR. The V and J calls and clone size are taken from that table; D and trimming were inferred from the DNA. Among 250,000 or so clones listed, about 80% were seen once. The data are from a study of blood T cell repertoires in COVID-19. Looking at the study overall: Italy, Spain and the United States were the sources of the convalescent and acute COVID-19 samples. T cells, B-cell-depleted T cells, or PBMCs provided the cDNA or gDNA that served as material.

The CDR3 runs to 16 residues. Germline-derived CDR1 and CDR2 are SGHRS and YFSETQ. V was clipped by 1 base and J by 6 bases; unmatched bases: 4. The V call is TRBV5-1, the J call TRBJ1-6, with 10 bases aligning to TRBD1. Sequencing was carried out using peripheral blood. The sequence was obtained from a man younger than 40 who had recovered from COVID-19. The CDR3 coding sequence is TGCGCCAGCAGCTTGTACAGGGACAGGGGTAATTCACCCCTCCACTTT. Its translation is CASSLYRDRGNSPLHF.